This T cell receptor (beta chain) comes out of a study of identical twins. Study-wide points: Weaker excess sharing between twins was seen in beta out-of-frame sequences.

Germline V lookup: CDR1 MNHNS, CDR2 SASEGT. This CDR3 comprises 14 residues. V was pared by 2 bases and J by 4 bases, with 9 bases between. Concerning this clonotype itself: The antigen is unknown.

TCRdb fed the 5' RACE reads into MiXCR, producing one record per CDR3 protein. The profile shows 1.5 million to 2 million distinct CDR3 sequences, under 35% of them singletons. The chain joins TRBV6-1 to TRBJ1-5; D gene ambiguous. The sequence derives from a newborn girl in good health. Specimen: cord blood. CDR3 amino acids: CASSEYSLNQPQHF. The CDR3 DNA follows: TGTGCCAGCAGTGAATATTCCCTTAATCAGCCCCAGCATTTT.